A single sample is the source of the 9 T cell receptor beta chains below, sequenced in a study of T cells in Graves' hyperthyroidism and ophthalmopathy. Authors of the study amplified TCR beta CDR3 regions from RNA transcripts. HTBI primers were the set used in a first-round RT-PCR of the TCR CDR3. MiXCR, applied by TCRdb to the multiplex PCR reads, yields one record per CDR3 protein. The repertoire holds 610,000 or so distinct CDR3 sequences, with about 45% as singletons. Sequencing was carried out using peripheral blood or thyroid tissue (not recorded which). All receptors derive from a woman younger than 30 with Graves' hyperthyroidism.

This sequence joins TRBV6-5 and TRBJ1-5; 9 bases fit TRBD1. CDR1 MNHEY and CDR2 SVGAGI come from the germline V gene. The CDR3 length is 16 residues. The ends lost 5 bases at V and 6 bases at J; junction bases unmatched: 11. The CDR3 loop is CASSQQGAGGGQPQHF. DNA for the CDR3: TGTGCCAGCAGTCAACAGGGGGCAGGAGGGGGTCAGCCCCAGCATTTT.

This clonotype was seen many times. This chain uses TRBV20-1 with TRBJ2-7; D possibly matches TRBD1 or TRBD2 (6 bases each). This CDR3 is 15 amino acids long. Germline loops: CDR1 DFQATT, CDR2 SNEGSKA (reference sequence). Trimming took off 6 bases at V and 0 bases at J, with 18 bases between the two ends. Here the CDR3 reads CSAERGVGSSYEQYF. In DNA form, the CDR3 reads TGCAGTGCAGAGAGGGGGGTAGGAAGCTCCTACGAGCAGTACTTC.

This clonotype came up many times. V is TRBV7-2 and J is TRBJ2-2; D call uncertain. There are 15 residues in the CDR3. The germline V and J ends were trimmed by 4 bases and 15 bases, with 24 bases remaining between them. The germline V gene encodes CDR1 SGHTA and CDR2 FQGNSA. The CDR3 reads CASSSQTARRVGLFF. The CDR3 DNA reads as TGTGCCAGCAGCTCACAAACGGCGAGACGGGTTGGATTGTTTTTT.

In this sample, this clonotype turned up a few times. Written as DNA, the CDR3 is TGTGCCAGCAGCTACGACGCGCTAGCGGGGGTCTCTAGCTCCTACGAGCAGTACTTC. Protein: CASSYDALAGVSSSYEQYF. The V call is TRBV5-6, the J call TRBJ2-7; 10 bases fit TRBD2. V shed 3 bases and J 0 bases; nucleotides not matched to a gene: 15. Germline values: CDR1 SGHDT, CDR2 YYEEEE. This CDR3 region has 19 residues.

This clonotype was seen just once. The rearrangement uses TRBV29-1 and TRBJ1-2; maybe TRBD1 (5 bases). The V gene's germline CDR1 is SQVTM and CDR2 ANQGSEA. This CDR3 spans 11 amino acids. V lost 6 bases and J lost 8, with 13 bases in between. CDR3: CSVISGDGYTF. The CDR3 coding sequence is TGCAGCGTCATTAGCGGGGACGGCTACACCTTC.

The chain carries TRBV19 and TRBJ1-6; D is ambiguous. Germline V gene data show CDR1 as LNHDA and CDR2 as SQIVND (reference sequence). The CDR3 is made up of 13 amino acids. V was shortened by 4 bases and J by 7 bases, with 8 bases between the two germline ends. CDR3: CASSKTGNSPLHF. In nucleotides, the CDR3 is TGTGCCAGTAGTAAGACGGGCAATTCACCCCTCCACTTT. Drawing the rest from reference TRBV19 and TRBJ1-6, the complete variable domain is DGGITQSPKYLFRKEGQNVTLSCEQNLNHDAMYWYRQDPGQGLRLIYYSQIVNDFQKGDIAEGYSVSREKKESFPLTVTSAQKNPTAFYLCASSKTGNSPLHFGNGTRLTVT.

The chain couples TRBV5-1 to TRBJ2-3, with 12 positions matching TRBD2. V shed 3 bases and J 6 bases; nucleotides not matched to a gene: 11. This CDR3 spans 17 amino acids. Germline V gives CDR1 SGHRS, CDR2 YFSETQ. CDR3 sequence: CASSSYSGTSGRDTQYF. In DNA, the CDR3 is TGCGCCAGCAGCTCGTACTCCGGGACTAGCGGGCGCGATACGCAGTATTTT.

This clonotype was seen more than once but under ten times. The V call is TRBV7-2, the J call TRBJ2-1; 7 nucleotides match TRBD2. Germline V gives CDR1 SGHTA, CDR2 FQGNSA. This CDR3 is built from 15 residues. After removal of 5 bases from V and 6 bases from J, the junction contained 10 bases not matched to a gene. CDR3 sequence (DNA): TGTGCCAGCAGCCGGGGCGGGAGTGCGGGCAATGAGCAGTTCTTC. It translates to CASSRGGSAGNEQFF.

V gene TRBV11-2 combines with J gene TRBJ1-1, with 8 bases lining up with TRBD1. V shed 5 bases, J shed 5 bases, and the junction held 13 bases outside the gene matches. Germline V gene sequence: CDR1 SGHAT, CDR2 FQNNGV. The CDR3 length is 16 residues. The CDR3 nucleotides are TGTGCCAGCAGCCCCGGAGCGGGGACAGGTCGGACTGAAGCTTTCTTT. This sequence encodes CASSPGAGTGRTEAFF.